This T cell receptor beta chain comes out of a study of T cells in Graves' hyperthyroidism and ophthalmopathy. The CDR3 sequence is 15 residues long. Germline loops: CDR1 MNHNS, CDR2 SASEGT. The V and J ends lost 6 bases and 4 bases, in that order; junction bases with no gene match: 5. There were TCR beta CDR3 regions amplified from RNA transcripts. The HTBI primer set served for first-round RT-PCR of the TCR CDR3. A single record per CDR3 protein comes from TCRdb applying MiXCR to the multiplex PCR reads. The top ten hold approximately 8.4% of the sample, which has around 580,000 distinct CDR3 sequences, about half seen once.

Specimen: peripheral blood or thyroid tissue (not recorded which). The receptor was isolated from a woman between 18 and 29 years old with Graves' hyperthyroidism. This chain joins TRBV6-1 and TRBJ2-6, with 8 bases lining up with TRBD1. CDR3 loop: CASSIQGEGANVLTF. CDR3 in DNA: TGTGCCAGCAGCATACAGGGGGAAGGGGCCAACGTCCTGACTTTC.